The present T cell receptor (beta chain) was sequenced within a study of vaccination effects on CD4 cells after COVID-19. As for this clone: Antigen: not known.

The table came from immunoSEQ multiplex PCR; TCRdb's copy has only in-frame clones and leaves some out. The repertoire holds tens of thousands of clones, with under 70% as singletons. Per germline, CDR1 SEHNR and CDR2 FQNEAQ (reference sequence). The CDR3 has 11 residues. Trimming removed 5 bases at V and 4 bases at J, with 4 bases between. Pools of viral peptides were used by the ViraFEST assay to expand antigen-specific CD4+ T cells ahead of sequencing. Isolating CD4+ T cells followed ten to eleven days of culture. People in the vaccine group had not been infected with SARS-CoV-2 before, and their nucleocapsid antibodies were negative. On day 3 and again on day 7, half the medium was replaced with IL-2 medium.

The sequenced sample was CD4+ T cells from PBMCs cultured with SARS-CoV-2 spike peptides, obtained before COVID-19 vaccination. The gene calls are TRBV7-9 and TRBJ2-3; unclear D gene. This TCR was recovered from a human donor who received a COVID-19 vaccine. The CDR3, as DNA: TGTGCCAGCAGCAGGGCAGATACGCAGTATTTT. As protein: CASSRADTQYF.